This is a list of T cell receptor beta chains from one sample in a study of cytomegalovirus exposure and HLA in healthy donors. The repertoire was sequenced with immunoSEQ multiplex PCR; TCRdb's copy has only in-frame clones and lacks some. Of roughly 110,000 clones in the sample, approximately 74% are singletons; the top ten hold 12% to 15%. Sequenced sample: PBMCs. The receptors derive from a woman aged 40 to 55 in good health and CMV-seropositive. CDR3s include the opening cysteine and the closing phenylalanine or tryptophan. Each record gives: clone size, V gene, D gene, CDR3 protein. A D gene is named only where the DNA matches it firmly. The size of a clone is reported for some rows only, either as once, few or many, or as a class for expanded clones.

.	TRBV25-1	.	CASRDRGSTDTQYF
.	TRBV7-2	.	CASSSLPGGEQFF
.	TRBV2	.	CASSEVASNQPQHF
.	TRBV10-3	.	CAISEQDEMNTEAFF
.	TRBV29-1	.	CSASVPGNYGYTF
.	TRBV6-5	TRBD1	CASSYRRDRGFFEAFF
.	TRBV2	.	CASSEREGDYGYTF
.	TRBV10-1	.	CASSEKKGTDTQYF
few	TRBV28	TRBD2	CASSSGGTGELFF
.	TRBV29-1	.	CSVPLVRESNQPQHF
.	TRBV30	.	CAWSWQAISNQPQHF
.	TRBV6-5	.	CASSSPPGDYGYTF
few	TRBV30	.	CVYRGSHYGYTF
.	TRBV7-2	.	CASSLVGAGDSPLHF
few	TRBV10-3	TRBD1	CAISTGGDQPQHF
.	TRBV5-6	TRBD1	CASSPDRGSGYTF
.	TRBV5-1	.	CASSFGEVNTEAFF
.	TRBV20-1	.	CSAPVGPKWVF
.	TRBV6-1	.	CASRGGETGELFF
.	TRBV25-1	.	CASSDPGDSQSTDTQYF
.	TRBV10-2	.	CASPGKDAGSGNTIYF
few	TRBV9	.	CASSVDGVADTQYF
.	TRBV6-4	.	CASSDSGGPLHF
.	TRBV6-1	TRBD1	CASSSTGTAGNTIYF
.	TRBV11-2	TRBD1	CASSLTTGVTSSPLHF
.	TRBV7-2	TRBD2	CASSLGGTSRRETQYF
few	TRBV5-5	.	CASSLGSRTNEKLFF
.	TRBV10-2	TRBD2	CASSDIGLAGQSYNEQFF
.	TRBV10-3	TRBD2	CAISERGDNEQFF
few	TRBV25-1	.	CASRMSGNTEAFF
.	TRBV7-5	.	CASGDTEAFF
once	TRBV6-5	.	CASSLGTRRGYTF
.	TRBV14	.	CASSQELSGTEAFF
.	TRBV2	TRBD1	CASTLQGAGNTGELFF
.	TRBV5-6	.	CASSLDRGSSGANVLTF
.	TRBV27	.	CASSPAGFLGGYTF
.	TRBV7-9	.	CASSSPTRATNEKLFF
many	TRBV19	.	CASRTVGGGNQPQHF
.	TRBV2	.	CASSEQEPTSNQPQHF
.	TRBV10-3	.	CASQEGRMNTEAFF
.	TRBV7-9	TRBD1	CASSWGQGYDEQFF
.	TRBV15	.	CATAGLRGTGELFF
.	TRBV11-2	TRBD1	CASSKGQGGTGELFF